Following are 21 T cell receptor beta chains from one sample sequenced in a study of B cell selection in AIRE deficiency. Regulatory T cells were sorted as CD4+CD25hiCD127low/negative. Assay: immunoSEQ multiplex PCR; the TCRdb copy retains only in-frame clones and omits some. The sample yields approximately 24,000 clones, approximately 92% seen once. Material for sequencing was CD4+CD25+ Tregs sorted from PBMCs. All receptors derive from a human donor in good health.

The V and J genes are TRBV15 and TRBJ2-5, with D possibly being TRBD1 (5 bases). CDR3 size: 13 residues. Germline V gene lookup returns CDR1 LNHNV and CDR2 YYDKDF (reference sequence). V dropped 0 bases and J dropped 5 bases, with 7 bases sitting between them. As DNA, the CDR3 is TGTGCCACCAGCAGAGATCAGGGTGAGACCCAGTACTTC. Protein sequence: CATSRDQGETQYF. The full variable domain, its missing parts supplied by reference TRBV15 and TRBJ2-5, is DAMVIQNPRYQVTQFGKPVTLSCSQTLNHNVMYWYQQKSSQAPKLLFHYYDKDFNNEADTPDNFQSRRPNTSFCFLDIRSPGLGDTAMYLCATSRDQGETQYFGPGTRLLVL.

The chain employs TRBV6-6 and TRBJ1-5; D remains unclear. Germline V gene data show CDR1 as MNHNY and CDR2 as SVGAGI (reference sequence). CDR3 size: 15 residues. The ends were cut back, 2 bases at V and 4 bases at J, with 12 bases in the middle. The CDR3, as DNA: TGTGCCAGCAGTTACGATGCAGGCAGAAATCAGCCCCAGCATTTT. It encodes CASSYDAGRNQPQHF.

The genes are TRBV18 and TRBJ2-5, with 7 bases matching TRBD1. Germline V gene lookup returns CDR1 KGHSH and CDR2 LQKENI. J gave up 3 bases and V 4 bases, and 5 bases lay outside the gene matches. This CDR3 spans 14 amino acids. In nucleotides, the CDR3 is TGTGCCAGCTCACTATCCGGGACAGAAGAGACCCAGTACTTC. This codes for CASSLSGTEETQYF.

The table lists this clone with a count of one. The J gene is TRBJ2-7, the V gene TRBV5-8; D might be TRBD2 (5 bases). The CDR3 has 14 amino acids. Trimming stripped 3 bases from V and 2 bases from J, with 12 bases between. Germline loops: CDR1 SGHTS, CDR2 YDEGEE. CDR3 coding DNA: TGTGCCAGCAGCTCCGGGAAGTTACCCTACGAGCAGTACTTC. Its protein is CASSSGKLPYEQYF.

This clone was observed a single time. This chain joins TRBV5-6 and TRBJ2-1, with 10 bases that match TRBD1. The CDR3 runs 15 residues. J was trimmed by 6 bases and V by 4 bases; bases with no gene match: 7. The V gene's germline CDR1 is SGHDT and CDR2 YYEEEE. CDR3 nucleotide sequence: TGTGCCAGCAGCCCCGGGACAGGGGTCCCCAATGAGCAGTTCTTC. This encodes CASSPGTGVPNEQFF.

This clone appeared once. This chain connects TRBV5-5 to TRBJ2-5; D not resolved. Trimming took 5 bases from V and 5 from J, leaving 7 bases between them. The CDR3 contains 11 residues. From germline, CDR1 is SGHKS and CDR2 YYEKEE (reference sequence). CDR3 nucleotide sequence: TGTGCCAGCAGTTTGCGGGAGACCCAGTACTTC. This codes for CASSLRETQYF.

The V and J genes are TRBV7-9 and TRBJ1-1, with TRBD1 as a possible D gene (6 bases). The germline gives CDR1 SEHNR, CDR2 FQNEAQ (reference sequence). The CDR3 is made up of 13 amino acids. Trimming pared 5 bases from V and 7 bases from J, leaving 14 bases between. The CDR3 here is CASSPRTVIEAFF. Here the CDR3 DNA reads TGTGCCAGCAGCCCCAGGACAGTAATTGAAGCTTTCTTT.

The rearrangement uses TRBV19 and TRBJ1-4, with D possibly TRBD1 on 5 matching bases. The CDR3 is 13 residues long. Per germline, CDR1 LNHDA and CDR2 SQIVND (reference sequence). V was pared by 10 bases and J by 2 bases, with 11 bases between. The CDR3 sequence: CATNGGTNEKLFF. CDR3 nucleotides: TGTGCCACCAACGGGGGGACTAATGAAAAACTGTTTTTT. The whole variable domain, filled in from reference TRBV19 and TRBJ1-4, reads DGGITQSPKYLFRKEGQNVTLSCEQNLNHDAMYWYRQDPGQGLRLIYYSQIVNDFQKGDIAEGYSVSREKKESFPLTVTSAQKNPTAFYLCATNGGTNEKLFFGSGTQLSVL.

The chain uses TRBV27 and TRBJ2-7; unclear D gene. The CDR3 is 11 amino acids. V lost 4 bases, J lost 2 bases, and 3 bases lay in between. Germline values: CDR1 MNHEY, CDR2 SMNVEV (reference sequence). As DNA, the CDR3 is TGTGCCAGCAGTTCCGCCTACGAGCAGTACTTC. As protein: CASSSAYEQYF.

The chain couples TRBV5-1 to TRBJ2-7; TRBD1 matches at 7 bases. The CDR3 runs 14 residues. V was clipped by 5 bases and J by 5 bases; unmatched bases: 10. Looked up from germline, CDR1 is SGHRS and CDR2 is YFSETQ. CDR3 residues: CASRIRQGAHEQYF. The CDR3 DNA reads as TGCGCCAGCAGAATAAGACAGGGAGCCCACGAGCAGTACTTC.

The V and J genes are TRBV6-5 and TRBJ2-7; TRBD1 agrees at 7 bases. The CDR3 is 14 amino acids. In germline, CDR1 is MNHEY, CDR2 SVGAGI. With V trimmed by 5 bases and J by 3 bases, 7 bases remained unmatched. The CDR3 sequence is CASSKPGQNYEQYF. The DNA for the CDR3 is TGTGCCAGCAGTAAGCCGGGACAGAACTACGAGCAGTACTTC.

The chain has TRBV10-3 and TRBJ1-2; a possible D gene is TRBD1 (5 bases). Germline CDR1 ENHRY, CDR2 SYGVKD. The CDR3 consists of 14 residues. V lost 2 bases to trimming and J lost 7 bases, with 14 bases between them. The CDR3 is CAISETGDGSGYTF. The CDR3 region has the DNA TGTGCCATCAGTGAGACAGGCGACGGCTCTGGCTACACCTTC.

This chain's CDR3 is CAISESRMGRPQHF. The DNA of the CDR3 is TGTGCCATCAGTGAGTCTCGGATGGGGCGGCCCCAGCATTTT. The chain combines TRBV10-3 with TRBJ1-5, with D maybe TRBD1 (5 bases). The CDR3 sequence is 14 residues long. V shed 0 bases and J shed 9 bases, with 12 bases lying between them. CDR1 and CDR2 from the germline V gene are ENHRY and SYGVKD.

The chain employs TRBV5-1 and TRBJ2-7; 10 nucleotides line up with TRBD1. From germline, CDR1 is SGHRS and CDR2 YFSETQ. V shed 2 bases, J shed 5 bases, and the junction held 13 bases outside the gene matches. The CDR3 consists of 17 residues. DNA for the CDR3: TGCGCCAGCAGCTTCAGGGCATCGGGGACAGGGGCCCACGAGCAGTACTTC. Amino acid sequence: CASSFRASGTGAHEQYF.

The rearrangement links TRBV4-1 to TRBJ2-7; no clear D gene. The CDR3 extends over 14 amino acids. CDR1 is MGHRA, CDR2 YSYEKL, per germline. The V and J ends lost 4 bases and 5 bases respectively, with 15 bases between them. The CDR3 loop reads CASSLPDLVDEQYF. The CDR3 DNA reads TGCGCCAGCAGCCTCCCAGACCTGGTCGACGAGCAGTACTTC.

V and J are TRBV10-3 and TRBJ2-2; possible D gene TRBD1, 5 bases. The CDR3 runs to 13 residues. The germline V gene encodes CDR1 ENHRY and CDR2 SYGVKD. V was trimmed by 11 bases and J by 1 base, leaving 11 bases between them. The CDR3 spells CAHQGQNTGELFF. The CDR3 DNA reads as TGTGCCCATCAAGGACAGAACACCGGGGAGCTGTTTTTT.

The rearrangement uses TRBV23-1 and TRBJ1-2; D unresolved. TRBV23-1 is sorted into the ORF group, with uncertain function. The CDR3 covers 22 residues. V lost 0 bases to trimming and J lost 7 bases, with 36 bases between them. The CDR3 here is CASSQSGWGDMPPEKLLSGYTF. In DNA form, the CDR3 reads TGCGCCAGCAGTCAATCCGGATGGGGAGATATGCCTCCGGAGAAACTTCTCTCTGGCTACACCTTC.

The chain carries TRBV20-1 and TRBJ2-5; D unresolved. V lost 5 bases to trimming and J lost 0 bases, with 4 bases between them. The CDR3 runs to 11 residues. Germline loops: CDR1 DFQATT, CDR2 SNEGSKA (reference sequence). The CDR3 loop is CSAQYQETQYF. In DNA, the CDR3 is TGCAGTGCTCAGTACCAAGAGACCCAGTACTTC.

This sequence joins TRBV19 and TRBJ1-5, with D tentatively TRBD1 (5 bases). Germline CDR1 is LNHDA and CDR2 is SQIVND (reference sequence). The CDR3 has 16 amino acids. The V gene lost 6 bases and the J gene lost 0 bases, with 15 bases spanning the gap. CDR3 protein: CASSGGNTYSNQPQHF. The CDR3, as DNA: TGTGCCAGTAGCGGGGGGAATACGTATAGCAATCAGCCCCAGCATTTT.

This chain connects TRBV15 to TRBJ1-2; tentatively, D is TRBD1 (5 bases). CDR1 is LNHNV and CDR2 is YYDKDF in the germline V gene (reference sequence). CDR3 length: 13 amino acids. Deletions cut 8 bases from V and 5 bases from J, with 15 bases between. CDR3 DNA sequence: TGTGCCACCGCCCGGGTAAAGGGGTATGGCTACACCTTC. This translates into CATARVKGYGYTF.

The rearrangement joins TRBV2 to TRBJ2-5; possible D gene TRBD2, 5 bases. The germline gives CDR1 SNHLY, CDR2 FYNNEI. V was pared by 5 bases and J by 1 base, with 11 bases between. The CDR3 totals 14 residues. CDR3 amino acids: CASSREHSQETQYF. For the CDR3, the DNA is TGTGCCAGCAGTCGGGAACACTCCCAAGAGACCCAGTACTTC.